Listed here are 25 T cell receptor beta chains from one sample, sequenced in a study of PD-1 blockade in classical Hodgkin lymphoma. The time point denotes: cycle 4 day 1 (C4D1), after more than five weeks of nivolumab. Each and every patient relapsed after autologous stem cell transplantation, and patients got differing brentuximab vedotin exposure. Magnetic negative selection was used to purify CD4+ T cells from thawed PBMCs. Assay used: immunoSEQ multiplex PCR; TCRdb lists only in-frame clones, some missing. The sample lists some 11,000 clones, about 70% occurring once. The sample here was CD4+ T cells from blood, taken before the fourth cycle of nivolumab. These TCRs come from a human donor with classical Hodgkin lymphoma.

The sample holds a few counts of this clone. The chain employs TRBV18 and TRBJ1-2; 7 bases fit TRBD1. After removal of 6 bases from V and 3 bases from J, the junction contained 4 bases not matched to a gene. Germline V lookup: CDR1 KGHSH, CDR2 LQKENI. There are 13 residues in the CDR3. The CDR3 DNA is TGTGCCAGCTCCCACGGGACAGACTATGGCTACACCTTC. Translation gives CASSHGTDYGYTF.

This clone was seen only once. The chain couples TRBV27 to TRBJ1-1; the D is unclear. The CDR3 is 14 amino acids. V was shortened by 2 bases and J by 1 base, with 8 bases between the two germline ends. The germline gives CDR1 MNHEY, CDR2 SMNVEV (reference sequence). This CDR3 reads CASSLDGRNTEAFF. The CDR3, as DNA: TGTGCCAGCAGTTTAGACGGGCGGAACACTGAAGCTTTCTTT.

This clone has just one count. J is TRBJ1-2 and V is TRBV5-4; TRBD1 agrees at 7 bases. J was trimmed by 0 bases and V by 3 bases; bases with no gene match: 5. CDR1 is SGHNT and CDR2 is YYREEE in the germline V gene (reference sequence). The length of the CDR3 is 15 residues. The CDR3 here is CASSSGTAANYGYTF. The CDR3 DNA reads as TGTGCCAGCAGCTCGGGGACAGCGGCTAACTATGGCTACACCTTC.

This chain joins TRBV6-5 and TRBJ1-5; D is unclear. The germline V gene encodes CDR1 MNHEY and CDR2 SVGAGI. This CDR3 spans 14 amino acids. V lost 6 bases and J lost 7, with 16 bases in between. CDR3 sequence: CASRPTQTGQPQHF. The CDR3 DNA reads TGTGCCAGCAGACCCACACAGACGGGGCAGCCCCAGCATTTT.

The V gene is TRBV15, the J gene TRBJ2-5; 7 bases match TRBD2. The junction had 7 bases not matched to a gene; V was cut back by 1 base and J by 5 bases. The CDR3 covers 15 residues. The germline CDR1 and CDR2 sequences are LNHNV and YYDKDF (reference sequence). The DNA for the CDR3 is TGTGCCACCAGCAGAGGCTCAGCGGGAAGGGAGACCCAGTACTTC. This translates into CATSRGSAGRETQYF. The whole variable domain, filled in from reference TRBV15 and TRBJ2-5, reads DAMVIQNPRYQVTQFGKPVTLSCSQTLNHNVMYWYQQKSSQAPKLLFHYYDKDFNNEADTPDNFQSRRPNTSFCFLDIRSPGLGDTAMYLCATSRGSAGRETQYFGPGTRLLVL.

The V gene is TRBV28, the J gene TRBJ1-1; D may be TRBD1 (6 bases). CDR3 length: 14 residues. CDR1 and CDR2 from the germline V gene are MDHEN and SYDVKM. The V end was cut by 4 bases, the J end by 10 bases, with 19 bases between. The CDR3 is CASSSPSGTKRAFF. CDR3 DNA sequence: TGTGCCAGCAGTTCCCCCTCCGGGACAAAGCGAGCTTTCTTT.

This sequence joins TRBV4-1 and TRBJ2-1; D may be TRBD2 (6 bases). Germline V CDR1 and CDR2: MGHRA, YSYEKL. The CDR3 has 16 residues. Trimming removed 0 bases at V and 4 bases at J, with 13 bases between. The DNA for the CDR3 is TGCGCCAGCAGCCAAGATGGCCCGACTAGTTACAATGAGCAGTTCTTC. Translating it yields CASSQDGPTSYNEQFF.

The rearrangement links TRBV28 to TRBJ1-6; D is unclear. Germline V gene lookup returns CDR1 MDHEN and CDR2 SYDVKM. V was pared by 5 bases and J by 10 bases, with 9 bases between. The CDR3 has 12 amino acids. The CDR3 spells CASSRGRSPLHF. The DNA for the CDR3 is TGTGCCAGCAGTCGTGGAAGGTCACCCCTCCACTTT.

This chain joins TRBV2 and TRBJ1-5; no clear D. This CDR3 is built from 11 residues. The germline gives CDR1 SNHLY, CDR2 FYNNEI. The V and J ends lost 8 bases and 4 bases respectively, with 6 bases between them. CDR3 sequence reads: CASGKNQPQHF. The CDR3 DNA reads TGTGCCAGCGGTAAGAATCAGCCCCAGCATTTT.

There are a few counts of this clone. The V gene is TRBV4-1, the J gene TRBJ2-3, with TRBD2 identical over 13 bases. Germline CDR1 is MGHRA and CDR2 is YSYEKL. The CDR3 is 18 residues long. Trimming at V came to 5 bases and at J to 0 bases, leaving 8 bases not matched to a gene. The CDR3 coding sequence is TGCGCCAGCAGCTCCCGGACTAGCGGGGGAACTAGCACAGATACGCAGTATTTT. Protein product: CASSSRTSGGTSTDTQYF.

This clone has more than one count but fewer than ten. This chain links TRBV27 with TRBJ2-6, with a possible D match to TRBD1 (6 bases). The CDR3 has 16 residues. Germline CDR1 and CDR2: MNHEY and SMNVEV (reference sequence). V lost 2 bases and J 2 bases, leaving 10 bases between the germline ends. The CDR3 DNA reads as TGTGCCAGCAGTTTACAAGGACAGACTGGGGCCAACGTCCTGACTTTC. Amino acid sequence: CASSLQGQTGANVLTF.

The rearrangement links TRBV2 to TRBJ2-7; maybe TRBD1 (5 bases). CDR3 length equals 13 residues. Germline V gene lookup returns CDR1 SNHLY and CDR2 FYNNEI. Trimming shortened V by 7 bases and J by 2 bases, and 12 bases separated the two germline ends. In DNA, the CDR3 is TGTGCCAGCATGTTGAGACAGACCTACGAGCAGTACTTC. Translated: CASMLRQTYEQYF.

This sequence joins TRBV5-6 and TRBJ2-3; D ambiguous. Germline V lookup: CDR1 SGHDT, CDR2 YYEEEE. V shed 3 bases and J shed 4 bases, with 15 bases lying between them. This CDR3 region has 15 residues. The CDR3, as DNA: TGTGCCAGCAGCTCTGGTAGTGGGCATTCAGATACGCAGTATTTT. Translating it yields CASSSGSGHSDTQYF.

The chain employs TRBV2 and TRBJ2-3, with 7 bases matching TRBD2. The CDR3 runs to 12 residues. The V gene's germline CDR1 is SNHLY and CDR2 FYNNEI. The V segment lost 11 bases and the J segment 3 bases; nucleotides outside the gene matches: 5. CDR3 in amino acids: CAAGRETDTQYF. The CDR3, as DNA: TGTGCCGCCGGGCGGGAGACAGATACGCAGTATTTT.

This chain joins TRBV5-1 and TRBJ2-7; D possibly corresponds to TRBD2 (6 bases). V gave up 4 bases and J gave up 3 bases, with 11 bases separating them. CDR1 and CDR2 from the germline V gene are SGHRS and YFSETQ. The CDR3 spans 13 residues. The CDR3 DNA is TGCGCCAGCAGCCGGGACTTGCTCTACGAGCAGTACTTC. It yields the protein CASSRDLLYEQYF.

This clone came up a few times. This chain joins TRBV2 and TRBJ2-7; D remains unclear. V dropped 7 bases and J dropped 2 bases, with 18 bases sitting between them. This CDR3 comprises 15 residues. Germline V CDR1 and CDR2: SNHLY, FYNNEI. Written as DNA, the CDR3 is TGTGCCAGCACCCCCTCAGGCGGAATAACCTACGAGCAGTACTTC. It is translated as CASTPSGGITYEQYF.

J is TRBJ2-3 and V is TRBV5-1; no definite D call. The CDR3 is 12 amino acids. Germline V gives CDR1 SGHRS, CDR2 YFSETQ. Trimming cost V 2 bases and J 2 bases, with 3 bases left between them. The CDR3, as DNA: TGCGCCAGCAGCTTCCTCACAGATACGCAGTATTTT. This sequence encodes CASSFLTDTQYF. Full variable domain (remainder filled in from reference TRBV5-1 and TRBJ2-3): KAGVTQTPRYLIKTRGQQVTLSCSPISGHRSVSWYQQTPGQGLQFLFEYFSETQRNKGNFPGRFSGRQFSNSRSEMNVSTLELGDSALYLCASSFLTDTQYFGPGTRLTVL.

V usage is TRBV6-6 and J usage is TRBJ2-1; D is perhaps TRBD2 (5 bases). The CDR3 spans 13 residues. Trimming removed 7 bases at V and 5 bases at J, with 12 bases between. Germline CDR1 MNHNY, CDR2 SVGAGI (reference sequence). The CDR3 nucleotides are TGTGCCAGCACCAAGACGGGAAACAATGAGCAGTTCTTC. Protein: CASTKTGNNEQFF.

The CDR3 nucleotides read TGCAGTGTTCAGCTATCCTACGAGCAGTACTTC. Residues: CSVQLSYEQYF. The chain links TRBV20-1 to TRBJ2-7; D remains unclear. Trimming removed 7 bases from V and 1 base from J, with 8 bases in between. There are 11 residues in the CDR3. Germline lookup yields CDR1 DFQATT and CDR2 SNEGSKA (reference sequence).

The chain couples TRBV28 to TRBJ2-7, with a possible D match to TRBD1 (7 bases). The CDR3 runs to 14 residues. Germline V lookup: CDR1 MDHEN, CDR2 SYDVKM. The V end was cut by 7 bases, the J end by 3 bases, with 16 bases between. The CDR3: CASTRGAGGYEQYF. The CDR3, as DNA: TGTGCCAGCACCAGGGGGGCAGGGGGCTACGAGCAGTACTTC.

The CDR3 nucleotides are TGTGCCAGCAGCTTTTCCCACACGTCTGAAGCTTTCTTT. Protein sequence: CASSFSHTSEAFF. The chain links TRBV5-6 to TRBJ1-1; D is unclear. CDR3 length: 13 residues. V gave up 2 bases and J gave up 6 bases, with 11 bases separating them. The germline CDR1 and CDR2 sequences are SGHDT and YYEEEE.

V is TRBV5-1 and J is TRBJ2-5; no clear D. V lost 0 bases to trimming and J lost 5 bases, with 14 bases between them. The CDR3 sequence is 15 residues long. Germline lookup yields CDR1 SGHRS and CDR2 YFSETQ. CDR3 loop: CASSLARGHSETQYF. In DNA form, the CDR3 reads TGCGCCAGCAGCTTGGCCAGAGGCCATTCGGAGACCCAGTACTTC.

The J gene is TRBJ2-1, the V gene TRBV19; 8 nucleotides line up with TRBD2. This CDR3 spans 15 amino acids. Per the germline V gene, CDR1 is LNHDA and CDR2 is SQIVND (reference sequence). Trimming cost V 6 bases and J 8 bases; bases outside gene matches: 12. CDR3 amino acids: CASRRSGSSFDEQFF. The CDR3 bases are TGTGCCAGTAGAAGGAGCGGGAGCTCCTTCGATGAGCAGTTCTTC.

The CDR3 coding sequence is TGTGCCAGCAGCTTGGGGGTCCAGACCCAGTACTTC. Encoded protein: CASSLGVQTQYF. The gene calls are TRBV5-6 and TRBJ2-5, with unresolved D. The CDR3 spans 12 residues. V was pared by 0 bases and J by 6 bases, with 6 bases between. CDR1 is SGHDT and CDR2 is YYEEEE in the germline V gene.

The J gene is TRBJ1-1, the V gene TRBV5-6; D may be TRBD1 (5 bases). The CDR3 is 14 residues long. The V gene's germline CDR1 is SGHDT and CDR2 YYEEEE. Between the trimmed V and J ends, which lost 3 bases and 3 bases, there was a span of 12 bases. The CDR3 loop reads CASSSQGGDTEAFF. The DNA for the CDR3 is TGTGCCAGCAGCTCCCAGGGAGGAGACACTGAAGCTTTCTTT.